This T cell receptor beta chain was captured in a study of T cells after yellow fever vaccination. This CDR3 has 15 residues. V was clipped by 6 bases and J by 4 bases; unmatched bases: 3. Study-level findings and limits: Of the clonotypes, a small share occurred in both CD4 and CD8 compartments.

This clonotype was detected many times. Its specificity is unknown. 5'RACE template switching generated TCR cDNA, adding a universal primer site and UMIs. TCRdb analysed the 5' RACE reads with MiXCR anew, one entry per CDR3 protein. The sample holds nearly 300,000 distinct CDR3 sequences, 7.5% to 9% seen once. The TCR sequence derives from a man aged 18 to 29 who received the YFV17D yellow fever vaccine. The sequenced sample was CD4+ T cells sorted from PBMCs, obtained 5 days after the yellow fever booster vaccination. This rearrangement joins TRBV12-3 or TRBV12-4 to TRBJ2-1, with 13 bases matching TRBD2. CDR3 sequence reads: CASSILAGGYNEQFF. The CDR3 bases are TGTGCCAGCAGCATACTAGCGGGGGGGTACAATGAGCAGTTCTTC.